The 29 T cell receptor beta chains below come from one sample, sequenced in a study of cytomegalovirus exposure and HLA in healthy donors (TCRdb year 2017). Receptor libraries were prepared by the immunoSEQ multiplex PCR assay. For the multiplex PCR, a mixture combining 60 forward primers for TCR Vbeta segments and 13 reverse primers for TCR Jbeta segments was used. Drawn from immuneACCESS, this table holds only the in-frame rearrangements with V and J called that TCRdb kept. Clones are partly lost; checked studies trace under half to an unresolved V gene and leave the rest unexplained. The sample table records 150,000 to 190,000 clones; less than 85% of these occur just once. The ten largest clones add up to more than 6.5% of the sample. Sequenced: PBMCs. The source of these receptors is a woman aged 45-65 years in good health and CMV-seropositive.

The gene calls are TRBV6-1 and TRBJ1-1, with TRBD1 as a possible D gene (5 bases). Germline CDR1 reads MNHNS; CDR2 reads SASEGT. This CDR3 is 13 amino acids long. The V end lost 4 bases, the J end lost 3 bases, and 9 bases lay between the germline ends. The CDR3 sequence: CASSGGDHTEAFF. CDR3 nucleotides: TGTGCCAGCAGTGGGGGGGACCACACTGAAGCTTTCTTT.

This chain connects TRBV7-2 to TRBJ1-2; 7 nucleotides line up with TRBD1. CDR1 and CDR2 (germline): SGHTA, FQGNSA. V shed 5 bases and J 8 bases; nucleotides not matched to a gene: 11. This CDR3 comprises 14 residues. The CDR3 region has the DNA TGTGCCAGCAGCCCTCCCACAGGGGTCTGGGGCTACACCTTC. It codes for CASSPPTGVWGYTF.

CDR3 DNA sequence: TGCGCCAGCAGCTTGGCTGGGCGGGGGGGGCGCAAGGAGACCCAGTACTTC. It is translated as CASSLAGRGGRKETQYF. This chain joins TRBV5-1 and TRBJ2-5; 9 bases line up with TRBD2. CDR1 SGHRS and CDR2 YFSETQ come from the germline V gene. Trimming at V came to 0 bases and at J to 5 bases, leaving 11 bases not matched to a gene. The CDR3 is 17 residues long.

The genes are TRBV7-9 and TRBJ1-2, with 7 bases matching TRBD1. The CDR3 length is 15 residues. Losses at the gene ends were 3 bases for V and 5 bases for J; bases not matched to a gene: 9. In germline, CDR1 is SEHNR, CDR2 FQNEAQ (reference sequence). CDR3 in amino acids: CASSFSGGAGYGYTF. CDR3 sequence (DNA): TGTGCCAGCAGCTTTTCAGGGGGAGCCGGATATGGCTACACCTTC.

This chain uses TRBV19 with TRBJ1-2; a weak D match, TRBD1 (5 bases). The germline V and J ends were trimmed by 5 bases and 5 bases, with 18 bases remaining between them. Germline V CDR1 and CDR2: LNHDA, SQIVND (reference sequence). This CDR3 is 15 amino acids long. In DNA form, the CDR3 reads TGTGCCAGTAGTCCCGGGCGGGGGTTGTGGTATGGCTACACCTTC. Protein: CASSPGRGLWYGYTF. The variable domain in full, with the rest retrieved from reference TRBV19 and TRBJ1-2, is DGGITQSPKYLFRKEGQNVTLSCEQNLNHDAMYWYRQDPGQGLRLIYYSQIVNDFQKGDIAEGYSVSREKKESFPLTVTSAQKNPTAFYLCASSPGRGLWYGYTFGSGTRLTVV.

Note on this clone: The junction shows a germline mismatch at one end, possibly a read error. CDR3 coding DNA: TGTTCCAGCACAATCGGGACTGAAGCTTTCTTT. Translated, it gives CSSTIGTEAFF. V usage is TRBV7-9 and J usage is TRBJ1-1; the D is unclear. The germline V gene encodes CDR1 SEHNR and CDR2 FQNEAQ (reference sequence). This CDR3 comprises 11 residues. The entire variable domain, with the rest obtained from reference TRBV7-9 and TRBJ1-1, is as follows: DTGVSQNPRHKITKRGQNVTFRCDPISEHNRLYWYRQTLGQGPEFLTYFQNEAQLEKSRLLSDRFSAERPKGSFSTLEIQRTEQGDSAMYLCSSTIGTEAFFGQGTRLTVV.

The CDR3 sequence is CASSLGGRNYNEQFF. CDR3 DNA: TGTGCCAGCAGCTTGGGGGGGCGGAACTACAATGAGCAGTTCTTC. This sequence joins TRBV5-4 and TRBJ2-1, with D perhaps TRBD1 (6 bases). Trimming stripped 0 bases from V and 3 bases from J, with 10 bases between. The V gene's germline CDR1 is SGHNT and CDR2 YYREEE (reference sequence). The CDR3 runs 15 residues.

As for this clone: At the DNA level, this CDR3 is encoded by other sequences in the same sample as well. This rearrangement joins TRBV5-1 to TRBJ1-3; 9 nucleotides line up with TRBD1. This CDR3 is built from 16 residues. The germline V gene has CDR1 SGHRS and CDR2 YFSETQ. V trimming: 2 bases; J trimming: 0 bases; junction bases outside the gene matches: 3. In DNA form, the CDR3 reads TGCGCCAGCAGCTTAACAGGGGGCCTCTCTGGAAACACCATATATTTT. Residues: CASSLTGGLSGNTIYF.

This clone turned up a few times. The gene calls are TRBV10-3 and TRBJ1-2, with D tentatively TRBD1 (6 bases). Looked up from germline, CDR1 is ENHRY and CDR2 is SYGVKD. Trimming stripped 4 bases from V and 6 bases from J, with 18 bases between. CDR3 length: 15 residues. The CDR3 reads CAISAPDRIRDGYTF. In DNA, the CDR3 is TGTGCCATCAGTGCCCCCGACAGGATACGGGATGGCTACACCTTC.

The V call is TRBV27, the J call TRBJ1-2, with a tentative D call TRBD1 (6 bases). The V end lost 5 bases, the J end lost 8 bases, and 12 bases lay between the germline ends. Germline V gene sequence: CDR1 MNHEY, CDR2 SMNVEV (reference sequence). The CDR3 contains 12 residues. The CDR3, as DNA: TGTGCCAGCAGTCCGCGGGGGCTAGGCTACACCTTC. Encoded protein: CASSPRGLGYTF.

The count of this clone is one. The chain uses TRBV28 and TRBJ2-4, with 12 bases identical to TRBD2. The V gene end was trimmed by 2 bases and the J gene end by 15 bases; junction bases not matched to a gene: 11. The CDR3 has 15 amino acids. CDR1 is MDHEN, CDR2 SYDVKM, per germline. The CDR3 DNA is TGTGCCAGCAGTTTACCTAGCGGGGGGGCCCGGACCCTGTACTTC. Residues: CASSLPSGGARTLYF. The full variable domain, in which reference TRBV28 and TRBJ2-4 provide the parts outside the CDR3, is DVKVTQSSRYLVKRTGEKVFLECVQDMDHENMFWYRQDPGLGLRLIYFSYDVKMKEKGDIPEGYSVSREKKERFSLILESASTNQTSMYLCASSLPSGGARTLYFGAGTRLSVL.

In this sample, this clone turned up a few times. The rearrangement uses TRBV15 and TRBJ1-4; D possibly corresponds to TRBD1 (5 bases). Per the germline V gene, CDR1 is LNHNV and CDR2 is YYDKDF (reference sequence). The CDR3 is 13 amino acids. Deletions cut 3 bases from V and 8 bases from J, with 10 bases between. CDR3 in amino acids: CATSSRKGEKLFF. CDR3 nucleotide sequence: TGTGCCACCAGCAGCAGGAAGGGGGAAAAACTGTTTTTT. Complete variable domain (other parts from reference TRBV15 and TRBJ1-4): DAMVIQNPRYQVTQFGKPVTLSCSQTLNHNVMYWYQQKSSQAPKLLFHYYDKDFNNEADTPDNFQSRRPNTSFCFLDIRSPGLGDTAMYLCATSSRKGEKLFFGSGTQLSVL.

The chain combines TRBV14 with TRBJ1-2; TRBD1 is a possible D gene (6 bases). The CDR3 totals 13 residues. V lost 8 bases, J lost 0 bases, and 10 bases lay in between. CDR1 SGHDN and CDR2 FVKESK come from the germline V gene. This chain's CDR3 is CASGTPSNYGYTF. CDR3 coding DNA: TGTGCCAGCGGGACACCCTCTAACTATGGCTACACCTTC.

A note on this clone: Other DNA sequences from this sample encode an identical CDR3 as well. The chain carries TRBV7-2 and TRBJ1-2; the match to TRBD1 covers 9 bases. The CDR3 consists of 14 residues. Looked up from germline, CDR1 is SGHTA and CDR2 is FQGNSA. Losses at the gene ends were 3 bases for V and 4 bases for J; bases not matched to a gene: 3. CDR3 sequence: CASSLGQGGYGYTF. In DNA, the CDR3 is TGTGCCAGCAGCTTGGGACAGGGAGGCTATGGCTACACCTTC.

The chain carries TRBV11-2 and TRBJ2-7; tentatively, D is TRBD1 (6 bases). Germline V gene data show CDR1 as SGHAT and CDR2 as FQNNGV. The V end lost 0 bases, the J end lost 2 bases, and 14 bases lay between the germline ends. The CDR3 is 16 amino acids. DNA of the CDR3: TGTGCCAGCAGCTTAGATCTCAGGACAGTCCCCTACGAGCAGTACTTC. It encodes CASSLDLRTVPYEQYF.

This chain joins TRBV27 and TRBJ2-7, with D perhaps matching TRBD1 (5 bases). The V and J ends lost 5 bases and 0 bases respectively, with 17 bases between them. CDR3 length: 16 residues. Germline lookup yields CDR1 MNHEY and CDR2 SMNVEV (reference sequence). Here the CDR3 reads CASSPPTSGNSYEQYF. CDR3 DNA sequence: TGTGCCAGCAGTCCCCCGACCTCAGGGAACTCCTACGAGCAGTACTTC.

J is TRBJ1-2 and V is TRBV7-9; 9 nucleotides align to TRBD1. The CDR3 spans 16 residues. CDR1 and CDR2 from the germline V gene are SEHNR and FQNEAQ (reference sequence). The trim removed 0 bases at V and 2 bases at J, leaving 4 bases unmatched. CDR3 region: CASSLAGQGGNYGYTF. Written as DNA, the CDR3 is TGTGCCAGCAGCTTAGCGGGACAGGGTGGGAACTATGGCTACACCTTC.

The chain employs TRBV7-8 and TRBJ2-1, with D perhaps TRBD1 (5 bases). V lost 3 bases, J lost 7 bases, and 25 bases lay in between. This CDR3 spans 18 amino acids. Germline V CDR1 and CDR2: SGHVS, FQNEAQ. CDR3 bases: TGTGCCAGCAGCTTGGGGCAGGGAAAACCCCATGGGCGAAATGAGCAGTTCTTC. This gives the protein CASSLGQGKPHGRNEQFF.

This chain uses TRBV11-1 with TRBJ2-7, with a weak D call TRBD2 (6 bases). Deletions cut 4 bases from V and 0 bases from J, with 7 bases between. The CDR3 sequence is 13 residues long. Germline CDR1 reads SGHAT; CDR2 reads FQDESV (reference sequence). The CDR3 DNA reads as TGTGCCAGCAGCTCGACTAGCTCCTACGAGCAGTACTTC. It yields the protein CASSSTSSYEQYF.

The V and J genes are TRBV12-5 and TRBJ1-4, with D possibly TRBD1 on 5 matching bases. The CDR3 extends over 14 amino acids. The germline V gene encodes CDR1 LGHNT and CDR2 FRNRAP. Trimming left V 5 bases short and J 5 bases short, with 12 bases between. The chain's CDR3 is CASGMGLNNEKLFF. The CDR3, as DNA: TGTGCTAGTGGTATGGGACTTAACAATGAAAAACTGTTTTTT.

V gene TRBV4-3 combines with J gene TRBJ1-1; TRBD1 is a possible D gene (5 bases). Germline CDR1 and CDR2: LGHNA and YSLEER. The CDR3 length is 15 residues. The V end lost 0 bases, the J end lost 6 bases, and 14 bases lay between the germline ends. CDR3 coding DNA: TGCGCCAGCAGCCAAGAGTCGGTCGGGGGTTCTGAAGCTTTCTTT. Amino acids: CASSQESVGGSEAFF.

The genes are TRBV29-1 and TRBJ1-2, with D hard to call. Deletions cut 0 bases from V and 5 bases from J, with 13 bases between. The CDR3 covers 14 residues. Germline lookup yields CDR1 SQVTM and CDR2 ANQGSEA. The CDR3 here is CSVEDPTTSYGYTF. CDR3 DNA: TGCAGCGTTGAAGATCCCACCACGAGTTATGGCTACACCTTC.

This clone was recorded a few times. This sequence joins TRBV6-5 and TRBJ1-2, with D possibly TRBD1 on 5 matching bases. Germline V gives CDR1 MNHEY, CDR2 SVGAGI. CDR3 length: 14 amino acids. V lost 7 bases and J lost 1, with 13 bases in between. This CDR3 reads CASTSWGVNYGYTF. The CDR3, as DNA: TGTGCCAGCACCTCTTGGGGGGTTAACTATGGCTACACCTTC.

This clone came up a few times. V is TRBV20-1 and J is TRBJ1-2; no reliable D call. The CDR3 is made up of 11 amino acids. Germline values: CDR1 DFQATT, CDR2 SNEGSKA (reference sequence). V was shortened by 0 bases and J by 8 bases, with 7 bases between the two germline ends. In DNA, the CDR3 is TGCAGTGCTAGAGATCTCGAGGGCTACACCTTC. Its translation: CSARDLEGYTF.

This chain joins TRBV4-3 and TRBJ2-2, with 8 bases identical to TRBD1. Germline V CDR1 and CDR2: LGHNA, YSLEER. J was trimmed by 3 bases and V by 6 bases; bases with no gene match: 3. The CDR3 loop spans 14 amino acids. The CDR3 reads CASSRDRYTGELFF. The DNA for the CDR3 is TGCGCCAGCAGTCGGGACAGGTACACCGGGGAGCTGTTTTTT.

The genes are TRBV9 and TRBJ1-1; 7 nucleotides line up with TRBD1. V gave up 5 bases and J gave up 1 base; unmatched junction bases: 5. The CDR3 is made up of 14 amino acids. Germline CDR1 and CDR2: SGDLS and YYNGEE. CDR3: CASSATGANTEAFF. CDR3 sequence (DNA): TGTGCCAGCAGTGCTACAGGGGCGAACACTGAAGCTTTCTTT.

The chain carries TRBV2 and TRBJ2-7, with 13 bases matching TRBD2. Per germline, CDR1 SNHLY and CDR2 FYNNEI. The length of the CDR3 is 15 residues. V was clipped by 10 bases and J by 2 bases; unmatched bases: 8. CDR3: CATDGLAGETYEQYF. CDR3 sequence (DNA): TGTGCCACGGACGGACTAGCGGGGGAAACCTACGAGCAGTACTTC.

CDR3 bases: TGTGCCAGCAGCATAGGGACTAGCGGGGGGGGAGGCAATGAGCAGTTCTTC. Residues: CASSIGTSGGGGNEQFF. This sequence joins TRBV5-6 and TRBJ2-1; 16 nucleotides align to TRBD2. With V trimmed by 4 bases and J by 6 bases, 7 bases remained unmatched. The germline CDR1 and CDR2 sequences are SGHDT and YYEEEE. There are 17 residues in the CDR3.

This rearrangement joins TRBV11-2 to TRBJ1-6; D unresolved. CDR3 length: 14 amino acids. The germline V gene has CDR1 SGHAT and CDR2 FQNNGV. V lost 0 bases to trimming and J lost 10 bases, with 10 bases between them. CDR3 nucleotides: TGTGCCAGCAGCTTAGATCGTGTTGGCTCACCCCTCCACTTT. Translating gives CASSLDRVGSPLHF.